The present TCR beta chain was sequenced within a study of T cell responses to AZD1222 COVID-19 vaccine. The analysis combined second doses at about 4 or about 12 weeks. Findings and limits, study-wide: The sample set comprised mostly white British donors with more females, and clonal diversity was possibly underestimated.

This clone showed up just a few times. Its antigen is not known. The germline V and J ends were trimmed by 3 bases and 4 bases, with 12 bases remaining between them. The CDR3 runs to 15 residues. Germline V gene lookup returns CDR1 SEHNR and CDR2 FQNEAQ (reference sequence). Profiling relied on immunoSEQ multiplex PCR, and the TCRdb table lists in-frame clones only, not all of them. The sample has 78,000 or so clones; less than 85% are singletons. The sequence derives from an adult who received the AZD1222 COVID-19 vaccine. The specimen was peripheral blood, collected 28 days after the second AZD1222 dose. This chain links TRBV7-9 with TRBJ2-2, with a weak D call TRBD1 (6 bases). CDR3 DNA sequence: TGTGCCAGCAGCTTGGGGCAGGGGACCACCGGGGAGCTGTTTTTT. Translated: CASSLGQGTTGELFF.